A single sample gave rise to the 9 T cell receptor beta chains below, sequenced in a study of shared clonotypes between healthy human individuals. Assay used: immunoSEQ multiplex PCR; TCRdb lists only in-frame clones, some missing. Here the sample spans around 940,000 clones, approximately 76% being singletons. The sequencing sample was made of memory CD4+ T cells sorted from blood. The subset was: CD45RA-negative fraction. The receptor source for this set is a young man in good health.

The V gene is TRBV7-8, the J gene TRBJ2-7; perhaps D is TRBD1 or TRBD2 (5 bases each). Per germline, CDR1 SGHVS and CDR2 FQNEAQ. The CDR3 length is 17 residues. V was shortened by 5 bases and J by 0 bases, with 20 bases between the two germline ends. CDR3 nucleotide sequence: TGTGCCAGCAGCCGGGGAGTGGCAGACAGCAGCTCCTACGAGCAGTACTTC. Residues: CASSRGVADSSSYEQYF.

This clone was observed a few times. The chain carries TRBV7-8 and TRBJ1-2, with 8 bases that match TRBD1. Per the germline V gene, CDR1 is SGHVS and CDR2 is FQNEAQ. The J segment lost 4 bases and the V segment lost 5 bases, leaving 6 bases of the junction unmatched. This CDR3 has 14 amino acids. CDR3 in amino acids: CASSGQGTVYGYTF. The CDR3 bases are TGTGCCAGCAGCGGACAGGGAACGGTCTATGGCTACACCTTC. The complete variable domain, with remaining parts taken from reference TRBV7-8 and TRBJ1-2, reads GAGVSQSPRYKVAKRGQDVALRCDPISGHVSLFWYQQALGQGPEFLTYFQNEAQLDKSGLPSDRFFAERPEGSVSTLKIQRTQQEDSAVYLCASSGQGTVYGYTFGSGTRLTVV.

The CDR3 DNA is TGTGCCAGTAGTAGACAGGGGAACACCGGGGAGCTGTTTTTT. It codes for CASSRQGNTGELFF. The J gene is TRBJ2-2, the V gene TRBV19, with 7 bases lining up with TRBD1. The CDR3 extends over 14 amino acids. V dropped 4 bases and J dropped 1; count of bases not matched to a gene: 0. Germline values: CDR1 LNHDA, CDR2 SQIVND (reference sequence).

The chain employs TRBV7-2 and TRBJ2-7; TRBD2 matches 13 bases. The CDR3 covers 16 residues. Trimming took 5 bases from V and 3 from J; bases not matched to a gene: 7. CDR1 and CDR2 from the germline V gene are SGHTA and FQGNSA. DNA for the CDR3: TGTGCCAGCAGCCAACGGACTAGCGGGAGCCGCTACGAGCAGTACTTC. Protein product: CASSQRTSGSRYEQYF.

This clone was seen more than once but under ten times. This sequence joins TRBV5-4 and TRBJ2-3; TRBD2 is a possible D gene (5 bases). The V gene lost 3 bases and the J gene lost 4 bases, with 9 bases spanning the gap. The CDR3 is 13 residues long. Germline CDR1 and CDR2: SGHNT and YYREEE (reference sequence). The CDR3 loop is CASSSGGPDTQYF. CDR3 bases: TGTGCCAGCAGCTCTGGAGGCCCAGATACGCAGTATTTT.

The chain uses TRBV7-2 and TRBJ2-1; 8 nucleotides line up with TRBD2. Unmatched junction bases numbered 9, after V lost 1 base and J lost 10 bases. The CDR3 is 15 amino acids. CDR1 SGHTA and CDR2 FQGNSA come from the germline V gene. This chain's CDR3 is CASSLERRLAGEQFF. The DNA of the CDR3 is TGTGCCAGCAGCTTAGAACGGCGGCTAGCGGGCGAGCAGTTCTTC.

The V gene is TRBV6-5, the J gene TRBJ2-7; 10 positions match TRBD2. Unmatched junction bases numbered 6, after V lost 4 bases and J lost 0 bases. CDR3 length: 16 residues. Germline CDR1 and CDR2: MNHEY and SVGAGI. The CDR3 here is CASSLLAGGSSYEQYF. DNA of the CDR3: TGTGCCAGCAGTTTATTAGCGGGGGGCTCCTCCTACGAGCAGTACTTC.

This chain links TRBV28 with TRBJ1-5, with D maybe TRBD1 (6 bases). This CDR3 region has 16 residues. Per germline, CDR1 MDHEN and CDR2 SYDVKM. The V and J ends lost 2 bases and 3 bases respectively, with 14 bases between them. The CDR3 DNA is TGTGCCAGCAGTTTAGGCGGTCGGGGGCTCAATCAGCCCCAGCATTTT. Translated: CASSLGGRGLNQPQHF.

The gene calls are TRBV10-3 and TRBJ1-5, with D perhaps matching TRBD1 (5 bases). This CDR3 comprises 14 residues. The germline CDR1 and CDR2 sequences are ENHRY and SYGVKD. Trimming stripped 1 base from V and 8 bases from J, with 12 bases between. The CDR3 DNA follows: TGTGCCATCAGTGAGTACCAGGGAAATGAGCCCCAGCATTTT. Residues: CAISEYQGNEPQHF.